This T cell receptor (beta chain) was sequenced during a study of blood T cell repertoires in COVID-19. Background on the study: Sources were T cells, B-cell-depleted T cells, or PBMCs; the material itself was cDNA or gDNA.

Clones were sequenced by immunoSEQ multiplex PCR, and TCRdb holds only the in-frame ones, with some missing. The data show just under 350,000 clones, with around 80% seen just once and 3% held by the top ten. Losses at the gene ends were 1 base for V and 0 bases for J; bases not matched to a gene: 9. CDR3 length: 18 residues. Germline CDR1 and CDR2: MGHRA and YSYEKL. The receptor's source is a man younger than 40 with active or convalescent COVID-19. Sequencing was performed on peripheral blood. The chain has TRBV4-1 and TRBJ2-7; TRBD2 aligns across 10 bases. The CDR3 spells CASSQGPSGGPSSYEQYF. The CDR3 DNA reads as TGCGCCAGCAGCCAAGGGCCTAGCGGGGGCCCGAGCTCCTACGAGCAGTACTTC.